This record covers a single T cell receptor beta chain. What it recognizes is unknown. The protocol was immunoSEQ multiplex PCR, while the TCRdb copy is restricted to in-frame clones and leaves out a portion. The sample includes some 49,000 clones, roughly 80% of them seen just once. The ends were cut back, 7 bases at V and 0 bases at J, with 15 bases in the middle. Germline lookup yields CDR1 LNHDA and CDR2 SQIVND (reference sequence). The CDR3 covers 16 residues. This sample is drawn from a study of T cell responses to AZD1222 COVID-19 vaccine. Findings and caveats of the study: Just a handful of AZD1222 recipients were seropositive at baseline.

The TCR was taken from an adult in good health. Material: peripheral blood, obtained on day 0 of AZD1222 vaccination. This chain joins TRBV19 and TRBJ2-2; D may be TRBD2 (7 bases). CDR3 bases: TGTGCCAGTAAGGGGGGGTCGGACCCGAACACCGGGGAGCTGTTTTTT. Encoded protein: CASKGGSDPNTGELFF. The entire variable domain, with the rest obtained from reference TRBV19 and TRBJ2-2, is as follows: DGGITQSPKYLFRKEGQNVTLSCEQNLNHDAMYWYRQDPGQGLRLIYYSQIVNDFQKGDIAEGYSVSREKKESFPLTVTSAQKNPTAFYLCASKGGSDPNTGELFFGEGSRLTVL.